This T cell receptor (beta chain) was captured by sequencing in a study of PD-1 blockade in mismatch repair-deficient tumors. Study-level information: Patients had eleven to twelve mismatch repair-deficient cancer types, all previously treated and progressing. Study-wide results and limits: After pembrolizumab, tumor-resident clones rose rapidly, then generally contracted before radiologic responses.

The germline gives CDR1 MNHNY, CDR2 SVGAGI (reference sequence). V was pared by 6 bases and J by 10 bases, with 6 bases of the junction left unmatched. The CDR3 loop spans 11 amino acids. As concerns this clone: Its cognate antigen is unknown.

Libraries were prepared by immunoSEQ multiplex PCR; TCRdb keeps only in-frame clonotypes and omits some of them. The sample includes some 130,000 clones, about 88% of them seen just once. Every patient had mismatch repair deficiency by PCR or immunohistochemistry. The source was peripheral blood, collected approximately 72 weeks after starting pembrolizumab. This chain joins TRBV6-6 and TRBJ2-7, with 7 positions matching TRBD1. The receptor's source is an adult with mismatch repair-deficient cancer. The CDR3 DNA reads as TGTGCCAGCAGCCGCAACAGGGGACAGTACTTC. As protein: CASSRNRGQYF.